This T cell receptor (beta chain) emerged from a study of T cells after posttransplantation cyclophosphamide. The study, taken as a whole, reports: Donor CD8+ memory clones often dominated recipient blood repertoires at later times.

Busulfan-fludarabine conditioning, marrow transplant, and cyclophosphamide on days +3 and +4 were administered. Sequencing was performed with immunoSEQ multiplex PCR; in TCRdb, only in-frame clones are kept and a portion is missing. Seen here are 6,500 to 7,000 clones, approximately 80% observed once, and the top ten hold 20%. This CDR3 is 15 amino acids long. The germline CDR1 and CDR2 sequences are KGHSH and LQKENI. V was pared by 3 bases and J by 5 bases, with 7 bases of the junction left unmatched. A note on this clone: Antigen specificity is unknown.

The sequences come from PBMCs, collected after allogeneic stem cell transplant with posttransplant cyclophosphamide. The V and J genes are TRBV18 and TRBJ1-1; 9 nucleotides match TRBD1. The clonotype originates from a female patient aged 45-65 years who received an allogeneic stem cell transplant from a related donor, was CMV-positive, and had no GVHD. These T cells may partly come from the graft donor. The CDR3 region is CASSPQQGADTEAFF. CDR3 nucleotides: TGTGCCAGCTCACCCCAACAGGGGGCGGATACTGAAGCTTTCTTT.